Presented here are 22 T cell receptor beta chains from one specimen sequenced in a study of spatial heterogeneity in lung cancer. Study-wide points: Tumor mutation count correlated with how many alpha and beta TCRs expanded intratumorally.

The time point here: sample taken at primary tumor resection. One entry per CDR3 protein results from TCRdb running MiXCR on the 5' RACE reads. This table has 3,500 to 4,000 distinct CDR3 sequences, roughly 5.5% appearing once. Which antigens these TCRs recognize remains unknown. The material was lung tumor tissue, obtained at surgery. The receptors were gathered from a female donor with early-stage non-small cell lung cancer.

By frequency in the sample, this clonotype is large. This beta chain is a stray read from a library made for alpha chains; its abundance is not meaningful. The V gene is TRBV24-1, the J gene TRBJ2-1; D unresolved. Trimming cost V 5 bases and J 2 bases, with 9 bases left between them. CDR1 is KGHDR, CDR2 SFDVKD, per germline. This CDR3 contains 14 residues. In DNA, the CDR3 is TGTGCCACCAGTGCAGCCGCAACCTACAATGAGCAGTTCTTC. Translation: CATSAAATYNEQFF.

On this clonotype: The library was designed around alpha chains, so this beta chain is a stray read whose abundance carries little weight. The chain carries TRBV7-9 and TRBJ1-1; D is uncertain. CDR3 length: 14 amino acids. The V gene lost 5 bases and the J gene lost 1 base, with 11 bases spanning the gap. Germline V CDR1 and CDR2: SEHNR, FQNEAQ (reference sequence). The CDR3 DNA reads TGTGCCAGCAGCAATCAGGCGAGGAACACTGAAGCTTTCTTT. Protein product: CASSNQARNTEAFF.

This clonotype was seen more than once but under ten times. This beta chain was picked up by a library intended for alpha chains and is off target, so its count carries little meaning. The V call is TRBV6-5, the J call TRBJ1-1; D not certain. The germline CDR1 and CDR2 sequences are MNHEY and SVGAGI. The V end lost 2 bases, the J end lost 0 bases, and 25 bases lay between the germline ends. CDR3 length: 20 amino acids. CDR3 in DNA: TGTGCCAGCAGTTACCTGGACGGAGCGTCTGGCTCAGCCTTGAACACTGAAGCTTTCTTT. Translated: CASSYLDGASGSALNTEAFF.

This clonotype showed up many times. This beta chain is a stray sequence in a library constructed for alpha chains; its clone size is not meaningful. The chain has TRBV12-3 or TRBV12-4 and TRBJ1-1; D gene ambiguous. V lost 3 bases, J lost 5 bases, and 7 bases lay in between. This CDR3 is 12 amino acids long. CDR3 residues: CASSLVGTEAFF. For the CDR3, the DNA is TGTGCCAGCAGTTTGGTGGGGACTGAAGCTTTCTTT.

Many counts were recorded for this clonotype. Because the library targeted alpha chains, this beta chain is an off-target read whose size means little. V usage is TRBV12-3 or TRBV12-4 and J usage is TRBJ1-1; 10 bases align to TRBD1. V shed 5 bases and J 1 base; nucleotides not matched to a gene: 4. The CDR3 is 15 amino acids. The CDR3 spells CASSLGQGRNTEAFF. The CDR3 DNA is TGTGCCAGCAGTCTGGGACAGGGGAGGAACACTGAAGCTTTCTTT.

Within the sample, this clonotype is medium-sized. Within a library made for alpha chains, this beta chain is off target, and its count is uninformative. The chain carries TRBV6-1 and TRBJ1-1, with a weak D call TRBD1 (6 bases). V lost 4 bases, J lost 0 bases, and 12 bases lay in between. Germline CDR1 reads MNHNS; CDR2 reads SASEGT. This CDR3 is built from 15 residues. The CDR3 loop is CASSGRAGVNTEAFF. DNA for the CDR3: TGTGCCAGCAGTGGTCGGGCAGGGGTGAACACTGAAGCTTTCTTT.

As for this clonotype: This beta chain turned up in a library designed for alpha chains; as an off-target read, its abundance says little. The V and J genes are TRBV30 and TRBJ1-1; possibly TRBD1 for D (5 bases). The ends were cut back, 5 bases at V and 11 bases at J, with 21 bases in the middle. The germline gives CDR1 GTSNPN, CDR2 SVGIG (reference sequence). The CDR3 contains 13 residues. In DNA, the CDR3 is TGTGCCTGGTCCCCAGCTAGATTCGAGGGGGCTTTCTTT. Its translation is CAWSPARFEGAFF.

By sample share, this clonotype is medium-sized. Because this beta chain is a stray read in a library intended to capture alpha chains, its abundance should not be given much weight. The rearrangement links TRBV11-3 to TRBJ2-3, with 12 bases matching TRBD2. The germline gives CDR1 SGHNT, CDR2 YENEEA. Unmatched junction bases numbered 6, after V lost 5 bases and J lost 3 bases. The CDR3 covers 16 residues. CDR3 nucleotide sequence: TGTGCCAGCAGCATCGGGACTAGCGGGCGGACAGATACGCAGTATTTT. This codes for CASSIGTSGRTDTQYF.

This clonotype was seen repeatedly, ten times or more. With the library built for alpha chains, this beta chain is off target and its frequency is not meaningful. The chain carries TRBV24-1 and TRBJ2-4; 12 bases fit TRBD2. The CDR3 is made up of 19 amino acids. Germline loops: CDR1 KGHDR, CDR2 SFDVKD. The trim removed 4 bases at V and 3 bases at J, leaving 12 bases unmatched. The CDR3 DNA reads TGTGCCACCAGTGACAAACTAGCGGGAGGTTCCCCATTCAAAAACATTCAGTACTTC. It encodes CATSDKLAGGSPFKNIQYF.

Relative to its sample, this clonotype is medium-sized (0.01 to 0.1%). This beta chain appears as a stray read in a library generated for alpha chains; its size is not informative. This chain connects TRBV14 to TRBJ2-7, with D perhaps given as TRBD1 or TRBD2 (5 bases each). Looked up from germline, CDR1 is SGHDN and CDR2 is FVKESK. The length of the CDR3 is 16 residues. Trimming pared 4 bases from V and 3 bases from J, leaving 19 bases between. CDR3: CASSRLGTARGYEQYF. CDR3 bases: TGTGCCAGCAGCCGGCTCGGGACCGCGAGGGGCTACGAGCAGTACTTC. Looking up the rest from reference TRBV14 and TRBJ2-7 gives the full variable domain: EAGVTQFPSHSVIEKGQTVTLRCDPISGHDNLYWYRRVMGKEIKFLLHFVKESKQDESGMPNNRFLAERTGGTYSTLKVQPAELEDSGVYFCASSRLGTARGYEQYFGPGTRLTVT.

Comments on this clonotype: Being off target in a library aimed at alpha chains, this beta chain has a size of little meaning. The chain is built from TRBV7-2 and TRBJ2-1, with a weak D call TRBD2 (6 bases). Germline-derived CDR1 and CDR2 are SGHTA and FQGNSA. Between the trimmed V and J ends, which lost 4 bases and 2 bases, there was a span of 9 bases. The CDR3 spans 14 residues. The chain's CDR3 is CASSWAGPYNEQFF. The CDR3 region has the DNA TGTGCCAGCAGCTGGGCGGGACCCTACAATGAGCAGTTCTTC. The full variable domain, its missing parts supplied by reference TRBV7-2 and TRBJ2-1, is GAGVSQSPSNKVTEKGKDVELRCDPISGHTALYWYRQSLGQGLEFLIYFQGNSAPDKSGLPSDRFSAERTGGSVSTLTIQRTQQEDSAVYLCASSWAGPYNEQFFGPGTRLTVL.

The table lists this clonotype with many counts. For a library built for alpha chains, this beta chain is a stray read; little rests on its size. This chain connects TRBV20-1 to TRBJ2-3; 10 bases map to TRBD2. Germline trimming cut 5 bases from V and 0 bases from J; bases unmatched to any gene: 5. This CDR3 has 15 residues. Germline CDR1 reads DFQATT; CDR2 reads SNEGSKA (reference sequence). CDR3: CSARLAGVSTDTQYF. In DNA form, the CDR3 reads TGCAGTGCTCGCCTAGCGGGAGTTAGCACAGATACGCAGTATTTT.

The sample holds many counts of this clonotype. The size of this beta chain means little, since it is a stray read in a library made for alpha chains. V is TRBV11-1 and J is TRBJ2-2; D is perhaps TRBD2 (5 bases). The CDR3 totals 14 residues. The V gene lost 5 bases and the J gene lost 6 bases, with 13 bases spanning the gap. The germline CDR1 and CDR2 sequences are SGHAT and FQDESV (reference sequence). The CDR3 sequence: CASSEHAGAGELFF. The CDR3 DNA reads TGTGCCAGCAGCGAGCACGCCGGGGCCGGGGAGCTGTTTTTT.

Ten or more counts support this clonotype. A library prepared for alpha chains yielded this beta chain as an off-target read; its size is of little meaning. The genes are TRBV11-2 and TRBJ1-6, with a weak D call TRBD1 (5 bases). This CDR3 comprises 14 residues. Germline values: CDR1 SGHAT, CDR2 FQNNGV. V gave up 1 base and J gave up 7 bases, with 8 bases separating them. DNA of the CDR3: TGTGCCAGCAGCTTAGGGTGGGGGAATTCACCCCTCCACTTT. Translated: CASSLGWGNSPLHF.

This clonotype rates as medium-sized. For a library built for alpha chains, this beta chain is a stray read; little rests on its size. The V and J genes are TRBV7-2 and TRBJ2-5, with 8 bases lining up with TRBD1. CDR1 is SGHTA and CDR2 is FQGNSA in the germline V gene. CDR3 length: 15 amino acids. The V and J ends lost 5 bases and 3 bases, in that order; junction bases with no gene match: 8. DNA of the CDR3: TGTGCCAGCAGCCCCCACACAGGGGGTGAAGAGACCCAGTACTTC. Amino acids: CASSPHTGGEETQYF.

This clonotype is termed medium-sized. The library was built for alpha chains, so this beta chain is an off-target read and its size means little. The chain is built from TRBV3-1 and TRBJ2-7; TRBD1 is a possible D gene (5 bases). Trimming shortened V by 3 bases and J by 4 bases, and 10 bases separated the two germline ends. The CDR3 extends over 13 amino acids. Germline CDR1 is LGHDT and CDR2 is YNNKEL (reference sequence). CDR3 nucleotides: TGTGCCAGCAGCCATGACAGCAATTACGAGCAGTACTTC. Protein product: CASSHDSNYEQYF.

This clonotype is classed as medium-sized. Little can be read into the size of this beta chain, an off-target read in a library designed for alpha chains. The CDR3 here is CATSDKRGGYTDTQYF. Written as DNA, the CDR3 is TGTGCCACCAGTGATAAGCGGGGGGGCTACACAGATACGCAGTATTTT. The chain has TRBV24-1 and TRBJ2-3; the match to TRBD2 covers 10 bases. The V and J ends lost 3 bases and 2 bases, in that order; junction bases with no gene match: 4. The germline V gene encodes CDR1 KGHDR and CDR2 SFDVKD. The CDR3 covers 16 residues.

In its sample, this clonotype is medium-sized. This beta chain is an off-target read within a library intended for alpha chains, so its frequency means little. This chain uses TRBV6-5 with TRBJ1-2; tentative D call: TRBD1 (5 bases). Trimming removed 0 bases from V and 4 bases from J, with 24 bases in between. From germline, CDR1 is MNHEY and CDR2 SVGAGI. The CDR3 loop spans 19 amino acids. The CDR3 loop reads CASSYSRRQPSVGGYGYTF. The DNA for the CDR3 is TGTGCCAGCAGTTACTCTCGCCGACAGCCATCTGTAGGCGGCTATGGCTACACCTTC.

This clonotype has ten or more counts. Since it is a stray read in a library aimed at alpha chains, this beta chain has a size that is not meaningful. The chain uses TRBV7-2 and TRBJ2-1, with 9 bases matching TRBD2. Germline values: CDR1 SGHTA, CDR2 FQGNSA. V gave up 4 bases and J gave up 6 bases; unmatched junction bases: 4. The CDR3 spans 14 residues. CDR3 sequence: CASSSRTSVNEQFF. The CDR3 DNA follows: TGTGCCAGCAGCTCCCGGACTAGCGTCAATGAGCAGTTCTTC.

With regard to this clonotype: This beta chain is a stray sequence in a library constructed for alpha chains; its clone size is not meaningful. This sequence joins TRBV20-1 and TRBJ2-1, with D hard to call. Germline V gives CDR1 DFQATT, CDR2 SNEGSKA (reference sequence). Trimming stripped 3 bases from V and 6 bases from J, with 18 bases between. This CDR3 region has 15 residues. CDR3 sequence: CSASQGGSLLNEQFF. The DNA of the CDR3 is TGCAGTGCTAGCCAAGGCGGATCCCTCCTCAATGAGCAGTTCTTC.

This clonotype was counted many times. This beta chain lies outside the target of a library built for alpha chains; its clone size means little. The V gene is TRBV11-1, the J gene TRBJ1-5; 7 nucleotides line up with TRBD1. Per germline, CDR1 SGHAT and CDR2 FQDESV (reference sequence). V shed 3 bases and J 1 base; nucleotides not matched to a gene: 0. The CDR3 is made up of 14 amino acids. The CDR3 loop is CASSLTGSNQPQHF. The CDR3 DNA follows: TGTGCCAGCAGCTTGACAGGGAGCAATCAGCCCCAGCATTTT.

By sample share, this clonotype is medium-sized. This beta chain appears as a stray read in a library generated for alpha chains; its size is not informative. The chain links TRBV10-3 to TRBJ1-2, with 7 bases fitting TRBD1. J gave up 4 bases and V 0 bases, and 5 bases lay outside the gene matches. The CDR3 sequence is 15 residues long. The V gene's germline CDR1 is ENHRY and CDR2 SYGVKD. The CDR3 DNA reads TGTGCCATCAGTGAGTCGGGACAGTTTCTCTATGGCTACACCTTC. Amino acids: CAISESGQFLYGYTF.